This TCR beta chain was recovered during a study of OX40 agonist ivuxolimab in advanced cancers. The overall study: The patients received agonistic anti-OX40 (CD134) antibody ivuxolimab. Study conclusions and caveats: On average, a greater number of expanded clones characterised CD8+ T cells relative to CD4+.

The method was immunoSEQ multiplex PCR; TCRdb's version includes in-frame clones alone and lacks a portion of them. Of under 95,000 clones listed, 86% are singletons. V was clipped by 4 bases and J by 3 bases; unmatched bases: 9. Germline V gives CDR1 LGHNA, CDR2 YNFKEQ. The CDR3 covers 15 residues. Concerning this clone: Its antigen remains unknown.

This TCR derives from an adult with an advanced solid tumor such as melanoma, head and neck, liver or kidney cancer. Here the sequenced sample was CD4+ or CD8+ T cells sorted from blood, taken in a trial of the OX40 agonist ivuxolimab. The V and J genes are TRBV4-2 and TRBJ2-7; 7 bases are shared with TRBD1. The CDR3 region has the DNA TGTGCCAGCAGCCGAGGGGGACAGACTGTCTACGAGCAGTACTTC. Translating gives CASSRGGQTVYEQYF.